These 9 T cell receptor beta chains share one sample of origin, sequenced in a study of cytomegalovirus exposure and HLA in healthy donors. The study ran its PCR with 60 Vbeta and 13 Jbeta primers. The protocol was immunoSEQ multiplex PCR, while the TCRdb copy is restricted to in-frame clones and leaves out a portion. The sample table sets out 100,000 to 150,000 clones. Material: PBMCs. The receptors stem from a man aged 18 to 30 in good health and CMV-seronegative.

The CDR3 region has the DNA TGTGCCACCAGCGGCAGGACTAGCGGGGGGCCGAACACCGGGGAGCTGTTTTTT. Translated, it gives CATSGRTSGGPNTGELFF. This chain joins TRBV15 and TRBJ2-2, with 14 nucleotides matching TRBD2. Unmatched junction bases numbered 5, after V lost 5 bases and J lost 0 bases. Germline CDR1 is LNHNV and CDR2 is YYDKDF (reference sequence). The CDR3 runs to 18 residues.

This rearrangement joins TRBV19 to TRBJ2-3; 8 bases align to TRBD1. The length of the CDR3 is 17 residues. Looked up from germline, CDR1 is LNHDA and CDR2 is SQIVND (reference sequence). With V trimmed by 3 bases and J by 1 base, 9 bases remained unmatched. CDR3 DNA sequence: TGTGCCAGTAGTATGCCAGGACAGGGCCACCGCACAGATACGCAGTATTTT. This translates into CASSMPGQGHRTDTQYF.

The chain is built from TRBV15 and TRBJ1-5; tentative D call: TRBD1 (6 bases). Germline V gene data show CDR1 as LNHNV and CDR2 as YYDKDF (reference sequence). Trimming removed 4 bases from V and 6 bases from J, with 19 bases in between. CDR3 size: 16 residues. This CDR3 reads CATSNLDRSRGQPQHF. CDR3 DNA: TGTGCCACCAGCAACCTAGACAGGTCCCGGGGTCAGCCCCAGCATTTT.

The chain carries TRBV28 and TRBJ1-5, with 8 positions matching TRBD1. Germline V gene data show CDR1 as MDHEN and CDR2 as SYDVKM. The V gene end was trimmed by 6 bases and the J gene end by 8 bases; junction bases not matched to a gene: 15. There are 16 residues in the CDR3. The CDR3 bases are TGTGCCAGCAGCGAAATCGGACAGGGACTGGGTAAGCCCCAGCATTTT. Its translation: CASSEIGQGLGKPQHF.

The chain is built from TRBV5-8 and TRBJ2-5, with 9 bases that match TRBD1. The CDR3 totals 17 residues. Germline loops: CDR1 SGHTS, CDR2 YDEGEE. Trimming at V came to 3 bases and at J to 0 bases, leaving 9 bases not matched to a gene. CDR3 in amino acids: CASSSSSGTGYQETQYF. The CDR3 region has the DNA TGTGCCAGCAGCTCCTCCAGCGGGACAGGGTACCAAGAGACCCAGTACTTC. Combining the CDR3 with reference TRBV5-8 and TRBJ2-5 gives the whole variable domain EAGVTQSPTHLIKTRGQQATLRCSPISGHTSVYWYQQALGLGLQFLLWYDEGEERNRGNFPPRFSGRQFPNYSSELNVNALELEDSALYLCASSSSSGTGYQETQYFGPGTRLLVL.

The J gene is TRBJ1-3, the V gene TRBV6-5; D unclear. This CDR3 spans 15 amino acids. V lost 5 bases and J 7 bases, leaving 18 bases between the germline ends. Germline CDR1 is MNHEY and CDR2 is SVGAGI. DNA of the CDR3: TGTGCCAGCAGTAACAGCGGGTTGAGTGGTAACACCATATATTTT. The encoded protein is CASSNSGLSGNTIYF.

The chain carries TRBV18 and TRBJ2-1; 14 bases map to TRBD2. Germline V CDR1 and CDR2: KGHSH, LQKENI. The CDR3 length is 16 residues. With 3 bases clipped from V and 7 bases from J, the junction kept 5 bases outside the gene matches. For the CDR3, the DNA is TGTGCCAGCTCACCTTCCGGGACTAGCGGGAGAAATGAGCAGTTCTTC. The encoded protein is CASSPSGTSGRNEQFF.

The gene calls are TRBV7-8 and TRBJ1-5; no clear D. The ends were cut back, 1 base at V and 9 bases at J, with 7 bases in the middle. Germline V gives CDR1 SGHVS, CDR2 FQNEAQ. The CDR3 covers 12 residues. CDR3 sequence reads: CASSLGSWPQHF. The CDR3 nucleotides read TGTGCCAGCAGCTTAGGTTCCTGGCCCCAGCATTTT.

The V and J genes are TRBV7-2 and TRBJ2-1; D possibly corresponds to TRBD2 (6 bases). Trimming left V 5 bases short and J 7 bases short, with 18 bases between. CDR1 SGHTA and CDR2 FQGNSA come from the germline V gene. This CDR3 has 15 amino acids. The CDR3 DNA reads as TGTGCCAGCAGCCCGGGCGAAGGCGGGAAGAATGAGCAGTTCTTC. This sequence encodes CASSPGEGGKNEQFF.